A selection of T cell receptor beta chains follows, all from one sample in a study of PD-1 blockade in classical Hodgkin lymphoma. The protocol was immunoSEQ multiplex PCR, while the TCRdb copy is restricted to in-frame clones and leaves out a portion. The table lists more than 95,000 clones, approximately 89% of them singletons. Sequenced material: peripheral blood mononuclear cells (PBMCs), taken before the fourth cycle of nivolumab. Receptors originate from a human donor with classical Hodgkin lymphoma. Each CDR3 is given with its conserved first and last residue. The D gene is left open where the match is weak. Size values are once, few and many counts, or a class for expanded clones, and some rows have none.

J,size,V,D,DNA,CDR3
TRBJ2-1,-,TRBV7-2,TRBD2,TGTGCCAGCAGCTTAAATATAGCGGGAGCGGATGAGCAGTTCTTC,CASSLNIAGADEQFF
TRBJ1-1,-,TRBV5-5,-,TGTGCCAGCAGCCTAATCAATCTTCCCGGGACAATACCCACTACTGAAGCTTTCTTT,CASSLINLPGTIPTTEAFF
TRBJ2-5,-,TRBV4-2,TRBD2,TGTGCCAGCAGCCAAGACACTGGGGGACCCGGGAGACTAGCGGGAGGTTCAATGACCCAGTACTTC,CASSQDTGGPGRLAGGSMTQYF
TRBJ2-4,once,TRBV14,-,TGTGCCAGCAGCCAAGCGGACAGCTTGTCCAAAAACATTCAGTACTTC,CASSQADSLSKNIQYF
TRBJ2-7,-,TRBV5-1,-,TGCGCCAGCAGCTTGGACCAGGACGAGCAGTACTTC,CASSLDQDEQYF
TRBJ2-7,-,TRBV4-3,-,TGCGCCAGCAGCCCAGAACTAGCCTCGTACGAGCAGTACTTC,CASSPELASYEQYF
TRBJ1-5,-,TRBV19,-,TGTGCCAGTAGTATAAGGACCGGGGAACAGCCCCAGCATTTT,CASSIRTGEQPQHF
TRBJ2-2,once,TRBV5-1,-,TGCGCCAGCAGCTCCCAGTCTAGCGTTAACACCGGGGAGCTGTTTTTT,CASSSQSSVNTGELFF
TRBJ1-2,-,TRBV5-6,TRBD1,TGTGCCAGCGCTCCGGGACAGGGCCGACGTAACTATGGCTACACCTTC,CASAPGQGRRNYGYTF
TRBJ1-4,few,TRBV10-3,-,TGTGCCATCGCGGCTACAGGGAACAATGAAAAACTGTTTTTT,CAIAATGNNEKLFF
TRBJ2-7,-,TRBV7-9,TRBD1,TGTGCCAGCAGCCCCCGGCAGGGGGCGTCTTATGAGCAGTACTTC,CASSPRQGASYEQYF
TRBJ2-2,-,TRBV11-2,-,TGTGCCAGCAGCTTCTACCGGGCCCACAGCGGGGAGCTGTTTTTT,CASSFYRAHSGELFF
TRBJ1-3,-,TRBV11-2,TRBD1,TGTGCCAGCAGCCTCGACAACAGGGGTGGGTCTGGAAACACCATATATTTT,CASSLDNRGGSGNTIYF
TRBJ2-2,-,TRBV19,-,TGTGCCAGTAGTATCGGCAGGAAGATAACCGGGGAGCTGTTTTTT,CASSIGRKITGELFF
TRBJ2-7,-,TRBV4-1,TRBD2,TGCGCCAGCAGCCCTTGGCCTAGCGGGAGCTCGTACGAGCAGTACTTC,CASSPWPSGSSYEQYF
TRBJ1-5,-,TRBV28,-,TGTGCCAGCAGAGACAGTATGAATCAGCCCCAGCATTTT,CASRDSMNQPQHF
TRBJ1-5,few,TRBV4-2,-,TGTGCCAGCAGCCAAGATGGGCAAAAAAGGGAGCCCCAGCATTTT,CASSQDGQKREPQHF
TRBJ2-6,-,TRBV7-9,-,TGTGCCAGCAGATCAGCTGGGGCCAACGTCCTGACTTTC,CASRSAGANVLTF
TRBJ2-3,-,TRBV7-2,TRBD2,TGTGCCAGCAGCTCTCTAGCGGGAGTAGGATCAGATACGCAGTATTTT,CASSSLAGVGSDTQYF
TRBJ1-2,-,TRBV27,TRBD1,TGTGCCAGCAGTTTATTAGGGACAGGGGGCAACTATGGCTACACCTTC,CASSLLGTGGNYGYTF
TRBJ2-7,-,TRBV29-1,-,TGCAGCGTAGGGAGCTTCTACGAGCAGTACTTC,CSVGSFYEQYF
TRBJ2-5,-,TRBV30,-,TGTGCCTCCGGGAGAAAGGGGGTCCAAGAGACCCAGTACTTC,CASGRKGVQETQYF